The rows below give T cell receptor beta chains drawn from one sample of a study of shared T cell receptors in the human thymus. Libraries were prepared by immunoSEQ multiplex PCR; TCRdb keeps only in-frame clonotypes and omits some of them. The repertoire holds 640,000 or so clones, with around 87% as singletons. These data also formed part of another study, on human thymus T cells.

Sequenced material: thymocytes. The receptors were sampled from a boy younger than two with a congenital heart defect. Both conserved end residues are part of each CDR3. Each record gives: V gene, CDR3 length, CDR3 protein.

V gene: TRBV7-2
CDR3 length: 14
CDR3 protein: CASSLVIRGYEQYF

V gene: TRBV28
CDR3 length: 14
CDR3 protein: CASSFPGEANVLTF

V gene: TRBV28
CDR3 length: 14
CDR3 protein: CASSLLASGNTIYF

V gene: TRBV10-3
CDR3 length: 18
CDR3 protein: CAISDPRGQGAPTGELFF

V gene: TRBV5-1
CDR3 length: 14
CDR3 protein: CASSFRQGTYEQYF

V gene: TRBV4-3
CDR3 length: 18
CDR3 protein: CASSHDGTASSGANVLTF

V gene: TRBV15
CDR3 length: 20
CDR3 protein: CATSRGLKAGGPEGPDTQYF

V gene: TRBV5-1
CDR3 length: 15
CDR3 protein: CASGLGQNGHTEAFF

V gene: TRBV5-1
CDR3 length: 15
CDR3 protein: CASSLAGGHNEKLFF

V gene: TRBV6-5
CDR3 length: 15
CDR3 protein: CASSSSLAEAYEQYF

V gene: TRBV5-1
CDR3 length: 15
CDR3 protein: CASSPSDREGYEQYF

V gene: TRBV6-1
CDR3 length: 17
CDR3 protein: CASSERGPSLGNQPQHF

V gene: TRBV27
CDR3 length: 14
CDR3 protein: CASLTSEGHNEQFF

V gene: TRBV21-1
CDR3 length: 15
CDR3 protein: CASSIERERADTQYF

V gene: TRBV9
CDR3 length: 17
CDR3 protein: CASSVGRGGDTYTEAFF

V gene: TRBV2
CDR3 length: 16
CDR3 protein: CASSELATRGEGEQFF

V gene: TRBV10-3
CDR3 length: 14
CDR3 protein: CAISTSGKTGELFF

V gene: TRBV5-6
CDR3 length: 13
CDR3 protein: CASGWGGGETQYF

V gene: TRBV9
CDR3 length: 14
CDR3 protein: CASSVGQGYDGYTF

V gene: TRBV10-3
CDR3 length: 16
CDR3 protein: CAISESGQEGQETQYF

V gene: TRBV5-6
CDR3 length: 14
CDR3 protein: CASSLKGGGSPLHF

V gene: TRBV4-1
CDR3 length: 15
CDR3 protein: CASSQDQDRVNEQFF

V gene: TRBV27
CDR3 length: 13
CDR3 protein: CASSFDFSQPQHF

V gene: TRBV11-3
CDR3 length: 13
CDR3 protein: CASSPKNTGELFF

V gene: TRBV9
CDR3 length: 14
CDR3 protein: CASSVDGLMNEQFF

V gene: TRBV4-3
CDR3 length: 14
CDR3 protein: CASPLQRADYEQYF

V gene: TRBV2
CDR3 length: 12
CDR3 protein: CASSWDRDGYTF

V gene: TRBV27
CDR3 length: 17
CDR3 protein: CASSNSSTLPSNQPQHF